Below, 20 T cell receptor beta chains from the same sample are listed, as sequenced in a study of Graves' ophthalmopathy and Graves' hyperthyroidism. The authors amplified TCR beta CDR3 regions, and they did so from RNA transcripts for repertoire sequencing. RT-PCR was first run with HTBI primers, then multiplex PCR in a second round. TCRdb fed the multiplex PCR reads into MiXCR, producing one record per CDR3 protein. Of over a million distinct CDR3 sequences listed, 36% are singletons. The sequenced material came from peripheral blood or thyroid tissue (not recorded which). The receptors come from an adult man with Graves' hyperthyroidism.

The genes are TRBV16 and TRBJ2-7; the D is unclear. Deletions cut 0 bases from V and 2 bases from J, with 5 bases between. Germline V gene sequence: CDR1 KGHSY, CDR2 FQNENV. The CDR3 has 13 residues. The CDR3 DNA reads as TGTGCCAGCAGCCAATCTAAGACCTACGAGCAGTACTTC. Translation gives CASSQSKTYEQYF.

This clonotype was counted at least ten times. The V gene is TRBV5-5, the J gene TRBJ2-2; D is uncertain. Trimming removed 0 bases at V and 5 bases at J, with 11 bases between. The CDR3 is 15 amino acids. From germline, CDR1 is SGHKS and CDR2 YYEKEE (reference sequence). CDR3 sequence: CASSLVVGYTGELFF. CDR3 sequence (DNA): TGTGCCAGCAGCTTGGTGGTGGGCTATACCGGGGAGCTGTTTTTT.

This clonotype occurred a few times. The rearrangement joins TRBV24-1 to TRBJ2-7; perhaps TRBD2 as D (7 bases). V lost 3 bases and J 3 bases, leaving 11 bases between the germline ends. The CDR3 is 14 amino acids. Germline CDR1 is KGHDR and CDR2 is SFDVKD. CDR3 residues: CATSDSGDNYEQYF. The CDR3 nucleotides read TGTGCCACCAGTGATAGCGGGGACAACTACGAGCAGTACTTC.

The rearrangement uses TRBV20-1 and TRBJ2-2, with 8 bases fitting TRBD2. The V gene's germline CDR1 is DFQATT and CDR2 SNEGSKA (reference sequence). This CDR3 comprises 15 residues. V dropped 6 bases and J dropped 3; count of bases not matched to a gene: 9. CDR3 residues: CSAGASGHYTGELFF. As DNA, the CDR3 is TGCAGTGCCGGGGCTAGCGGGCACTACACCGGGGAGCTGTTTTTT.

This clonotype was observed many times. V is TRBV7-7 and J is TRBJ2-2, with D unresolved. The CDR3 is 13 residues long. V was trimmed by 4 bases and J by 3 bases, leaving 6 bases between them. Germline values: CDR1 SSHAT, CDR2 FNYEAQ (reference sequence). CDR3 DNA: TGTGCCAGCAGCTCCACATACACCGGGGAGCTGTTTTTT. This gives the protein CASSSTYTGELFF. The whole variable domain, remainder taken from reference TRBV7-7 and TRBJ2-2, is GAGVSQSPRYKVTKRGQDVTLRCDPISSHATLYWYQQALGQGPEFLTYFNYEAQPDKSGLPSDRFSAERPEGSISTLTIQRTEQRDSAMYRCASSSTYTGELFFGEGSRLTVL.

The chain combines TRBV7-2 with TRBJ2-7; 9 nucleotides align to TRBD2. Germline V gene sequence: CDR1 SGHTA, CDR2 FQGNSA. The CDR3 is 19 residues long. Trimming removed 5 bases from V and 3 bases from J; junction bases left unmatched: 20. CDR3 amino acids: CASSAGTSSADGPLYEQYF. The CDR3 DNA is TGTGCCAGCAGCGCAGGGACTAGCAGTGCCGACGGGCCTCTCTACGAGCAGTACTTC.

The chain uses TRBV6-5 and TRBJ1-3, with D uncertain. Per germline, CDR1 MNHEY and CDR2 SVGAGI. The CDR3 extends over 14 amino acids. V was trimmed by 8 bases and J by 1 base, leaving 12 bases between them. CDR3 DNA sequence: TGTGCCAGCTCGGGTCGGGAGTCTGGAAACACCATATATTTT. Its protein product is CASSGRESGNTIYF.

Turning to this clonotype: With a much larger clone just one base away, this may be a read error. The chain is built from TRBV15 and TRBJ1-4, with D tentatively TRBD1 (6 bases). This CDR3 has 15 residues. Germline CDR1 reads LNHNV; CDR2 reads YYDKDF (reference sequence). CDR3: CATSYQKGGNGKLFF. CDR3 in DNA: TGTGCCACCAGCTATCAAAAAGGGGGAAATGGAAAACTGTTTTTT.

This clonotype turned up a few times. The rearrangement uses TRBV6-2 or TRBV6-3 and TRBJ2-7; D perhaps matches TRBD2 (7 bases). V was pared by 8 bases and J by 3 bases, with 14 bases between. The V gene's germline CDR1 is MNHEY and CDR2 SVGEGT. This CDR3 has 13 amino acids. This CDR3 reads CASRGATRYEQYF. CDR3 DNA sequence: TGTGCCAGCCGGGGGGCTACACGCTACGAGCAGTACTTC.

This clonotype was recorded at least ten times. The gene calls are TRBV29-1 and TRBJ2-7, with TRBD1 matching over 7 bases. The CDR3 length is 12 residues. The V gene's germline CDR1 is SQVTM and CDR2 ANQGSEA. Trimming removed 4 bases from V and 4 bases from J; junction bases left unmatched: 4. In DNA form, the CDR3 reads TGCAGCGTTGGGCAGGGGGAATACGAGCAGTACTTC. It codes for CSVGQGEYEQYF.

Written as DNA, the CDR3 is TGTGCCATCAATCAGGACAGATCCTACGAGCAGTACTTC. Amino acids: CAINQDRSYEQYF. J is TRBJ2-7 and V is TRBV10-3; D is perhaps TRBD1 (6 bases). CDR1 is ENHRY and CDR2 is SYGVKD in the germline V gene. Trimming removed 7 bases from V and 1 base from J, with 11 bases in between. The CDR3 is 13 amino acids.

This clonotype was observed at least ten times. V and J are TRBV20-1 and TRBJ2-2, with 11 positions matching TRBD2. The CDR3 loop spans 15 amino acids. J was trimmed by 1 base and V by 5 bases; bases with no gene match: 3. The germline gives CDR1 DFQATT, CDR2 SNEGSKA (reference sequence). The CDR3 spells CSAQGTSGNTGELFF. The CDR3 nucleotides are TGCAGTGCTCAAGGGACTAGCGGGAACACCGGGGAGCTGTTTTTT.

In its sample, this clonotype was seen many times. The chain carries TRBV7-9 and TRBJ1-1, with 11 bases that match TRBD1. Germline V CDR1 and CDR2: SEHNR, FQNEAQ (reference sequence). Trimming removed 5 bases from V and 1 base from J; junction bases left unmatched: 6. The CDR3 is 16 amino acids. DNA for the CDR3: TGTGCCAGCAGCCCTCGGGACAGGGGGGCGAACACTGAAGCTTTCTTT. This codes for CASSPRDRGANTEAFF.

This clonotype appeared many times. For the CDR3, the DNA is TGTGCCAGCAGCCCCCAGGCAGGGGCTACCTACGAGCAGTACTTC. This encodes CASSPQAGATYEQYF. The J gene is TRBJ2-7, the V gene TRBV7-3, with D perhaps matching TRBD1 (6 bases). There are 15 residues in the CDR3. CDR1 is SGHTA and CDR2 is FQGTGA in the germline V gene. V lost 5 bases to trimming and J lost 2 bases, with 16 bases between them.

V and J are TRBV29-1 and TRBJ2-2; 8 nucleotides align to TRBD1. The CDR3 is 12 amino acids. Germline V gives CDR1 SQVTM, CDR2 ANQGSEA. Losses at the gene ends were 6 bases for V and 8 bases for J; bases not matched to a gene: 5. The DNA of the CDR3 is TGCAGCGTAGCTACAGGGGGGGGGGAGCTGTTTTTT. Translated: CSVATGGGELFF.

Notes on this clonotype: One base away lies a much larger clone, so this may be a sequencing read error. This chain uses TRBV7-9 with TRBJ2-7; 11 bases agree with TRBD2. The CDR3 contains 15 residues. Germline V lookup: CDR1 SEHNR, CDR2 FQNEAQ (reference sequence). With V trimmed by 4 bases and J by 5 bases, 7 bases remained unmatched. CDR3 loop: CASSSPLAGVHEQYF. In nucleotides, the CDR3 is TGTGCCAGCAGCTCCCCACTAGCGGGAGTCCACGAGCAGTACTTC.

This sequence joins TRBV12-3 or TRBV12-4 and TRBJ1-5; D uncertain. The CDR3 spans 15 residues. V lost 4 bases, J lost 2 bases, and 12 bases lay in between. CDR3 coding DNA: TGTGCCAGCAGTTCGATTGGGGTGGGCAATCAGCCCCAGCATTTT. Its protein is CASSSIGVGNQPQHF.

This clonotype was recorded at least ten times. This chain uses TRBV10-3 with TRBJ1-1; tentatively, D is TRBD1 (5 bases). The germline CDR1 and CDR2 sequences are ENHRY and SYGVKD. CDR3 length equals 14 residues. Trimming took off 8 bases at V and 3 bases at J, with 16 bases between the two ends. The CDR3 spells CAISARGGDTEAFF. In DNA form, the CDR3 reads TGTGCCATCTCGGCTAGGGGTGGCGACACTGAAGCTTTCTTT.

A note on this clonotype: At one end, the junction sequence differs from germline, possibly due to a read error. The chain links TRBV7-6 to TRBJ1-4; D gene uncertain. CDR1 and CDR2 (germline): SGHVS, FNYEAQ. The CDR3 is made up of 13 amino acids. In DNA form, the CDR3 reads TGTACCAGCGCTGAATGGCCTAATGAAAAACTGTTTTTT. Amino acid sequence: CTSAEWPNEKLFF.

Of note for this clonotype: Possible read error: a much larger clone is one base away. The V gene is TRBV5-1, the J gene TRBJ1-1; D is perhaps TRBD1 (5 bases). The CDR3 is 13 residues long. CDR1 is SGHRS and CDR2 is YFSETQ in the germline V gene. V was pared by 9 bases and J by 4 bases, with 16 bases between. Here the CDR3 DNA reads TGCGCCAACACGATTCTCGGGACCACTGAAGCTTTCTTT. It specifies CANTILGTTEAFF.